A single sample gave rise to the 15 T cell receptor beta chains below, sequenced in a study of T cells in Graves' hyperthyroidism and ophthalmopathy. The investigators amplified TCR beta CDR3 regions from RNA transcripts. Primed by the HTBI set, a first-round RT-PCR was run on the TCR CDR3. A single record per CDR3 protein comes from TCRdb applying MiXCR to the multiplex PCR reads. The repertoire consists of approximately 610,000 distinct CDR3 sequences, with around 15% occurring once and the leading ten covering about 3.9%. Sequenced sample: blood. These receptors all come from a woman aged 40 to 55 with Graves' ophthalmopathy.

This clonotype was seen ten or more times. The CDR3 bases are TGTGCCAGTAGTATAGAAGACAATCAGCCCCAGCATTTT. This encodes CASSIEDNQPQHF. J is TRBJ1-5 and V is TRBV19; D is unclear. V lost 0 bases, J lost 3 bases, and 3 bases lay in between. The CDR3 is 13 amino acids. CDR1 is LNHDA, CDR2 SQIVND, per germline (reference sequence).

This clonotype was observed at least ten times. V gene TRBV19 combines with J gene TRBJ2-5; D possibly corresponds to TRBD2 (7 bases). The germline V gene encodes CDR1 LNHDA and CDR2 SQIVND (reference sequence). This CDR3 comprises 15 residues. With 3 bases removed from V and 6 bases from J, the gap between germline ends came to 17 bases. This CDR3 is CASSITPGGLKTQYF. As DNA, the CDR3 is TGTGCCAGTAGTATTACCCCGGGGGGCCTGAAGACCCAGTACTTC.

This clonotype is judged medium-sized. The V and J genes are TRBV6-1 and TRBJ1-5; D unresolved. The V end was cut by 2 bases, the J end by 0 bases, with 5 bases between. Germline values: CDR1 MNHNS, CDR2 SASEGT. The length of the CDR3 is 14 residues. This CDR3 is CASSEFRSNQPQHF. In DNA form, the CDR3 reads TGTGCCAGCAGTGAATTCCGTAGCAATCAGCCCCAGCATTTT.

The table lists this clonotype with many counts. Germline and junction disagree at one end, which may indicate a read error. This sequence joins TRBV27 and TRBJ2-7, with 8 bases that match TRBD1. Germline lookup yields CDR1 MNHEY and CDR2 SMNVEV (reference sequence). The CDR3 is 13 residues long. CDR3 loop: CASSPGQGYGQYF. The CDR3 DNA is TGTGCCAGCAGCCCAGGACAGGGATACGGGCAGTACTTC.

This clonotype was seen more than once but under ten times. V is TRBV11-2 and J is TRBJ2-7; weak D call: TRBD2 (5 bases). Trimming shortened V by 5 bases and J by 0 bases, and 17 bases separated the two germline ends. Germline V gene sequence: CDR1 SGHAT, CDR2 FQNNGV. CDR3 length: 16 amino acids. The CDR3, as DNA: TGTGCCAGCAGCCTAGGTCGGGTGGGGAGCTCCTACGAGCAGTACTTC. Encoded protein: CASSLGRVGSSYEQYF.

The J gene is TRBJ2-7, the V gene TRBV6-2 or TRBV6-3; TRBD2 agrees at 15 bases. The junction had 3 bases not matched to a gene; V was cut back by 5 bases and J by 4 bases. Per the germline V gene, CDR1 is MNHEY and CDR2 is SVGEGT. The CDR3 covers 15 residues. CDR3 sequence reads: CASSGTSGRRYEQYF. CDR3 DNA: TGTGCCAGCAGTGGGACTAGCGGGAGGCGGTACGAGCAGTACTTC.

This clonotype was counted at least ten times. The rearrangement links TRBV19 to TRBJ2-7, with TRBD2 as a possible D gene (5 bases). The CDR3 loop spans 14 amino acids. V lost 8 bases and J lost 0, with 14 bases in between. Germline-derived CDR1 and CDR2 are LNHDA and SQIVND (reference sequence). In DNA form, the CDR3 reads TGTGCCAGTTCGAGAGGGTATAGCTCCTACGAGCAGTACTTC. It yields the protein CASSRGYSSYEQYF.

There are many counts of this clonotype. The rearrangement links TRBV6-1 to TRBJ1-2; D gene ambiguous. Germline values: CDR1 MNHNS, CDR2 SASEGT. The CDR3 sequence is 14 residues long. Trimming took 7 bases from V and 6 from J, leaving 18 bases between them. In DNA form, the CDR3 reads TGTGCCAGCACTGACCAAGGAGGGTTTGATGGCTACACCTTC. Amino acid sequence: CASTDQGGFDGYTF.

This clonotype was seen ten or more times. V gene TRBV7-2 combines with J gene TRBJ2-5, with D maybe TRBD2 (5 bases). The CDR3 consists of 11 residues. Trimming stripped 6 bases from V and 8 bases from J, with 10 bases between. The germline V gene encodes CDR1 SGHTA and CDR2 FQGNSA. CDR3 nucleotides: TGTGCCAGCAGTGATAGCGTAACCCAGTACTTC. This sequence encodes CASSDSVTQYF.

This clonotype was detected ten times or more. The chain couples TRBV27 to TRBJ2-5; D gene unclear. The length of the CDR3 is 13 residues. Germline V gene data show CDR1 as MNHEY and CDR2 as SMNVEV (reference sequence). V was trimmed by 5 bases and J by 5 bases, leaving 12 bases between them. CDR3 sequence: CASSPPARETQYF. The DNA of the CDR3 is TGTGCCAGCAGTCCACCTGCCCGGGAGACCCAGTACTTC.

This clonotype was counted ten times or more. The gene calls are TRBV6-5 and TRBJ2-7; D gene unclear. Germline CDR1 is MNHEY and CDR2 is SVGAGI. V gave up 5 bases and J gave up 3 bases, with 8 bases separating them. This CDR3 region has 12 residues. CDR3 coding DNA: TGTGCCAGCAGTACAACTGACTACGAGCAGTACTTC. Its protein is CASSTTDYEQYF.

This chain links TRBV24-1 with TRBJ2-7, with TRBD2 identical over 7 bases. Unmatched junction bases numbered 11, after V lost 10 bases and J lost 6 bases. CDR3 length: 13 residues. Germline loops: CDR1 KGHDR, CDR2 SFDVKD. In DNA, the CDR3 is TGTGCCACGGGGGAGGCGGGAGTGAGCGAGCAGTACTTC. Translated: CATGEAGVSEQYF.

The chain is built from TRBV29-1 and TRBJ2-2; 13 bases fit TRBD2. This CDR3 has 18 amino acids. Looked up from germline, CDR1 is SQVTM and CDR2 is ANQGSEA. V was pared by 7 bases and J by 4 bases, with 15 bases of the junction left unmatched. CDR3 in DNA: TGCAGCGGGAATGGAGCCACTAGCGGGAGGGCCGGCACCGGGGAGCTGTTTTTT. Its translation is CSGNGATSGRAGTGELFF.

This clonotype was picked up many times. This chain links TRBV6-1 with TRBJ1-1, with D possibly matching TRBD1 (5 bases). This CDR3 spans 13 amino acids. CDR1 and CDR2 from the germline V gene are MNHNS and SASEGT. The V gene lost 7 bases and the J gene lost 1 base, with 10 bases spanning the gap. The CDR3 region is CASIYGGNTEAFF. The CDR3 nucleotides are TGTGCCAGCATCTACGGGGGGAACACTGAAGCTTTCTTT.

This clonotype was recorded at least ten times. The chain employs TRBV6-1 and TRBJ1-1; D ambiguous. The CDR3 has 12 amino acids. CDR1 and CDR2 (germline): MNHNS, SASEGT. V dropped 7 bases and J dropped 1 base, with 7 bases sitting between them. The CDR3 sequence is CASIRANTEAFF. CDR3 nucleotide sequence: TGTGCCAGCATAAGGGCGAACACTGAAGCTTTCTTT.